These 28 T cell receptor beta chains originate from one sample sequenced in a study of T-cell memory formation after mild COVID-19. A single record per CDR3 protein comes from TCRdb applying MiXCR to the 5' RACE reads. The data contain more than 120,000 distinct CDR3 sequences, over 15% of them seen just once; the ten biggest clones take up about 2.1%. The sample taken for sequencing was PBMCs or a T cell subset sorted from them (not recorded which). These receptors came from an adult woman who had mild COVID-19 (a few samples of this study predate the infection). Cell type and time point are not known.

The chain employs TRBV4-1 and TRBJ2-5, with 8 nucleotides matching TRBD2. The J segment lost 5 bases and the V segment lost 1 base, leaving 6 bases of the junction unmatched. This CDR3 contains 15 residues. Looked up from germline, CDR1 is MGHRA and CDR2 is YSYEKL. CDR3 DNA sequence: TGCGCCAGCAGCCAAGGCGGGGGGAATTGGGAGACCCAGTACTTC. It specifies CASSQGGGNWETQYF.

This clonotype was seen a few times. The chain joins TRBV5-1 to TRBJ2-2; D is undetermined. Trimming cost V 4 bases and J 3 bases, with 13 bases left between them. Germline CDR1 and CDR2: SGHRS and YFSETQ. The length of the CDR3 is 15 residues. The CDR3 here is CASSVSLPDTGELFF. In DNA, the CDR3 is TGCGCCAGCAGCGTGTCTCTACCGGACACCGGGGAGCTGTTTTTT.

This clonotype appeared a few times. This chain connects TRBV12-3 or TRBV12-4 to TRBJ1-1; D ambiguous. The CDR3 runs 13 residues. V dropped 0 bases and J dropped 7 bases, with 9 bases sitting between them. CDR3 loop: CASSLAAYGEAFF. CDR3 DNA sequence: TGTGCCAGCAGTTTAGCCGCATACGGTGAAGCTTTCTTT.

This chain connects TRBV6-5 to TRBJ2-3; 7 bases agree with TRBD1. Germline V lookup: CDR1 MNHEY, CDR2 SVGAGI. This CDR3 has 15 amino acids. The ends lost 6 bases at V and 0 bases at J; junction bases unmatched: 6. The CDR3 DNA reads as TGTGCCAGCAGCGAACAGGGGACAAGCACAGATACGCAGTATTTT. Its protein is CASSEQGTSTDTQYF.

The chain recombines TRBV24-1 with TRBJ1-2, with TRBD1 identical over 7 bases. Germline CDR1 is KGHDR and CDR2 is SFDVKD. Trimming removed 4 bases from V and 8 bases from J; junction bases left unmatched: 6. CDR3 length equals 13 residues. The CDR3 loop reads CATSDRQGKGYTF. As DNA, the CDR3 is TGTGCCACCAGTGACCGACAGGGAAAAGGCTACACCTTC.

This clonotype appeared a few times. This CDR3 reads CASSLVTETQYF. In DNA form, the CDR3 reads TGTGCCAGCAGCTTAGTCACGGAGACCCAGTACTTC. The V and J genes are TRBV7-9 and TRBJ2-5; D not resolved. Between the trimmed V and J ends, which lost 1 base and 5 bases, there was a span of 5 bases. There are 12 residues in the CDR3. Germline CDR1 is SEHNR and CDR2 is FQNEAQ (reference sequence).

The sample holds a few counts of this clonotype. V usage is TRBV7-8 and J usage is TRBJ2-1; perhaps TRBD2 as D (5 bases). Germline CDR1 reads SGHVS; CDR2 reads FQNEAQ. This CDR3 has 12 amino acids. V lost 4 bases, J lost 9 bases, and 10 bases lay in between. The CDR3 reads CASSSLDFEQFF. CDR3 DNA sequence: TGTGCCAGCAGCTCACTAGATTTTGAGCAGTTCTTC. Full variable domain (rest looked up from reference TRBV7-8 and TRBJ2-1): GAGVSQSPRYKVAKRGQDVALRCDPISGHVSLFWYQQALGQGPEFLTYFQNEAQLDKSGLPSDRFFAERPEGSVSTLKIQRTQQEDSAVYLCASSSLDFEQFFGPGTRLTVL.

J is TRBJ1-2 and V is TRBV4-1; TRBD1 is a possible D gene (5 bases). Germline V CDR1 and CDR2: MGHRA, YSYEKL. Trimming cost V 1 base and J 2 bases, with 8 bases left between them. The CDR3 is 14 amino acids. The CDR3 is CASSQGGTNYGYTF. The CDR3 nucleotides read TGCGCCAGCAGCCAAGGGGGCACAAACTATGGCTACACCTTC.

The chain recombines TRBV7-6 with TRBJ1-2; TRBD1 is a possible D gene (6 bases). The V gene's germline CDR1 is SGHVS and CDR2 FNYEAQ. This CDR3 contains 13 residues. Trimming pared 1 base from V and 6 bases from J, leaving 9 bases between. This CDR3 reads CASSLDRDHGYTF. The CDR3 DNA follows: TGTGCCAGCAGCTTAGACAGGGACCATGGCTACACCTTC.

V usage is TRBV5-4 and J usage is TRBJ2-7; D might be TRBD2 (6 bases). Trimming took 0 bases from V and 2 from J, leaving 12 bases between them. The CDR3 is 15 amino acids. CDR1 is SGHNT, CDR2 YYREEE, per germline (reference sequence). Here the CDR3 DNA reads TGTGCCAGCAGCTTGGCCACGGGACTTACCTACGAGCAGTACTTC. The encoded protein is CASSLATGLTYEQYF. Together with reference TRBV5-4 and TRBJ2-7, the CDR3 gives the full variable domain: ETGVTQSPTHLIKTRGQQVTLRCSSQSGHNTVSWYQQALGQGPQFIFQYYREEENGRGNFPPRFSGLQFPNYSSELNVNALELDDSALYLCASSLATGLTYEQYFGPGTRLTVT.

The chain has TRBV5-8 and TRBJ2-1; D is perhaps TRBD2 (5 bases). The CDR3 is 15 residues long. Germline V CDR1 and CDR2: SGHTS, YDEGEE. V lost 4 bases and J lost 4, with 15 bases in between. CDR3 bases: TGTGCCAGCAGCCCACGAGGGCAGGTTTACAATGAGCAGTTCTTC. It codes for CASSPRGQVYNEQFF.

This chain's CDR3 is CASSLMRAGEQFF. Here the CDR3 DNA reads TGTGCCAGCAGCTTAATGAGGGCCGGTGAGCAGTTCTTC. This chain joins TRBV7-2 and TRBJ2-1; a possible D gene is TRBD2 (5 bases). The CDR3 contains 13 residues. V was shortened by 2 bases and J by 9 bases, with 11 bases between the two germline ends. Germline V gene data show CDR1 as SGHTA and CDR2 as FQGNSA.

This clonotype showed up just a few times. The chain recombines TRBV25-1 with TRBJ1-1; perhaps TRBD1 as D (5 bases). Germline CDR1 reads MGHDK; CDR2 reads SYGVNS. CDR3 length: 15 amino acids. V dropped 1 base and J dropped 1 base, with 10 bases sitting between them. CDR3 region: CASSESGTGNTEAFF. CDR3 DNA sequence: TGTGCCAGCAGTGAATCTGGGACGGGGAACACTGAAGCTTTCTTT.

The V gene is TRBV5-1, the J gene TRBJ2-6; no firm D call. Germline V gene data show CDR1 as SGHRS and CDR2 as YFSETQ. Between the trimmed V and J ends, which lost 6 bases and 1 base, there was a span of 11 bases. This CDR3 is built from 15 residues. Here the CDR3 reads CASTPQPSGANVLTF. The CDR3 nucleotides read TGCGCCAGCACCCCTCAGCCGTCTGGGGCCAACGTCCTGACTTTC.

In this sample, this clonotype turned up many times. J is TRBJ1-5 and V is TRBV6-5, with D uncertain. CDR1 and CDR2 (germline): MNHEY, SVGAGI. The CDR3 length is 13 residues. The V end was cut by 4 bases, the J end by 1 base, with 5 bases between. The CDR3 spells CASSSWSNQPQHF. In DNA, the CDR3 is TGTGCCAGCAGTTCATGGAGCAATCAGCCCCAGCATTTT.

The chain is built from TRBV18 and TRBJ2-5, with 11 bases aligning to TRBD2. The junction had 8 bases not matched to a gene; V was cut back by 2 bases and J by 3 bases. The CDR3 extends over 17 amino acids. Germline lookup yields CDR1 KGHSH and CDR2 LQKENI. CDR3 in amino acids: CASSPSLAGDPKETQYF. In nucleotides, the CDR3 is TGTGCCAGCTCACCATCACTAGCGGGAGATCCGAAAGAGACCCAGTACTTC.

The chain employs TRBV24-1 and TRBJ1-5; D is ambiguous. V lost 3 bases to trimming and J lost 7 bases, with 12 bases between them. Germline loops: CDR1 KGHDR, CDR2 SFDVKD. The CDR3 is 14 residues long. The CDR3 region has the DNA TGTGCCACCAGTGATCCCAAGGGCGGGCAGCCCCAGCATTTT. Translated, it gives CATSDPKGGQPQHF.

This clonotype has more than one count but fewer than ten. The chain is built from TRBV3-1 and TRBJ2-3; D not certain. This CDR3 comprises 14 residues. Trimming removed 1 base at V and 3 bases at J, with 8 bases between. CDR1 and CDR2 (germline): LGHDT, YNNKEL (reference sequence). DNA of the CDR3: TGTGCCAGCAGCCAAGGGCATTTTACAGATACGCAGTATTTT. This translates into CASSQGHFTDTQYF.

This clonotype has more than one count but fewer than ten. V usage is TRBV20-1 and J usage is TRBJ1-1, with TRBD1 as a possible D gene (6 bases). V was shortened by 4 bases and J by 5 bases, with 20 bases between the two germline ends. This CDR3 is built from 15 residues. Germline lookup yields CDR1 DFQATT and CDR2 SNEGSKA (reference sequence). CDR3 bases: TGCAGTGCTATACAGGGACATTCGGCTAAGACTGAAGCTTTCTTT. It translates to CSAIQGHSAKTEAFF.

This sequence joins TRBV12-3 or TRBV12-4 and TRBJ1-2; tentatively, D is TRBD1 (6 bases). The CDR3 runs 17 residues. The V end lost 5 bases, the J end lost 1 base, and 20 bases lay between the germline ends. The CDR3: CASSPGWTALGNYGYTF. As DNA, the CDR3 is TGTGCCAGCAGTCCCGGATGGACAGCCTTGGGTAACTATGGCTACACCTTC.

This clonotype has only a few counts. This chain joins TRBV5-5 and TRBJ2-1; D possibly corresponds to TRBD1 (7 bases). The germline V gene encodes CDR1 SGHKS and CDR2 YYEKEE (reference sequence). The CDR3 runs 14 residues. The ends were cut back, 1 base at V and 7 bases at J, with 12 bases in the middle. The CDR3 nucleotides are TGTGCCAGCAGCTTGCCCAGGGGGAGGAATGAGCAGTTCTTC. Its translation is CASSLPRGRNEQFF.

In the case of this clonotype: The junction departs from the called germline gene at one end, perhaps through a read error. This chain links TRBV7-9 with TRBJ1-2; TRBD1 matches at 10 bases. The CDR3 covers 17 residues. Germline values: CDR1 SEHNR, CDR2 FQNEAQ (reference sequence). CDR3 bases: TGTGCCAGCAGCAGCTCCGGGACAGGGGAGGCGAACTGTGGCTACACCTTC. It is translated as CASSSSGTGEANCGYTF.

This clonotype was seen only once. The chain uses TRBV15 and TRBJ2-5; D not resolved. The germline V gene has CDR1 LNHNV and CDR2 YYDKDF (reference sequence). V was clipped by 1 base and J by 0 bases, with 6 bases between them. The CDR3 is 14 residues long. The CDR3 coding sequence is TGTGCCACCAGCAGAGCCGGGTACCAAGAGACCCAGTACTTC. As protein: CATSRAGYQETQYF. Based on the CDR3 plus reference TRBV15 and TRBJ2-5, the full variable domain is DAMVIQNPRYQVTQFGKPVTLSCSQTLNHNVMYWYQQKSSQAPKLLFHYYDKDFNNEADTPDNFQSRRPNTSFCFLDIRSPGLGDTAMYLCATSRAGYQETQYFGPGTRLLVL.

The rearrangement uses TRBV7-9 and TRBJ2-3; 9 bases line up with TRBD2. CDR3 length: 15 residues. Per the germline V gene, CDR1 is SEHNR and CDR2 is FQNEAQ (reference sequence). J was trimmed by 5 bases and V by 0 bases; bases with no gene match: 3. The CDR3 nucleotides read TGTGCCAGCAGCTTAGCTAGCGGGGGAGGAGATACGCAGTATTTT. This translates into CASSLASGGGDTQYF.

The rearrangement joins TRBV12-3 or TRBV12-4 to TRBJ2-5, with 10 bases aligning to TRBD2. The length of the CDR3 is 14 residues. Trimming cost V 6 bases and J 4 bases; bases outside gene matches: 5. CDR3 sequence: CASSPAGGAETQYF. CDR3 DNA sequence: TGTGCCAGCAGCCCAGCGGGAGGGGCAGAGACCCAGTACTTC.

There are a few counts of this clonotype. The V gene is TRBV18, the J gene TRBJ1-2, with D maybe TRBD1 (6 bases). V lost 3 bases, J lost 2 bases, and 10 bases lay in between. Per the germline V gene, CDR1 is KGHSH and CDR2 is LQKENI. CDR3 size: 14 residues. The CDR3 spells CASSPTGANYGYTF. CDR3 bases: TGTGCCAGCTCACCGACGGGGGCGAACTATGGCTACACCTTC.

This clonotype showed up just a few times. The CDR3 DNA follows: TGCAGCGTTGGTTCGGGGTACGAGCAGTACTTC. This codes for CSVGSGYEQYF. The gene calls are TRBV29-1 and TRBJ2-7; maybe TRBD2 (5 bases). The CDR3 has 11 residues. Germline V gene sequence: CDR1 SQVTM, CDR2 ANQGSEA. Trimming left V 4 bases short and J 4 bases short, with 8 bases between.

This chain links TRBV7-2 with TRBJ2-5, with 8 bases matching TRBD1. Germline values: CDR1 SGHTA, CDR2 FQGNSA. CDR3 length equals 14 residues. V lost 8 bases, J lost 4 bases, and 9 bases stayed unmatched. The CDR3 reads CASGSGQVVETQYF. The CDR3 nucleotides are TGTGCCAGCGGTTCGGGACAGGTCGTAGAGACCCAGTACTTC.